Listed below are T cell receptor beta chains from one sample, sequenced in a study of blood T cell repertoires in COVID-19. The data were produced by immunoSEQ multiplex PCR, yet TCRdb's version contains in-frame clones alone and is incomplete. The table has about 130,000 clones, approximately 86% seen once; the top ten hold over 10%. Material for sequencing was peripheral blood. The origin of the receptors is a woman aged 65 to 85 with COVID-19, enrolled during active disease. Each CDR3 is given with its conserved first and last residue. The order of the fields is clone size, D gene, V gene, CDR3 protein. The D gene is left open where the match is weak. The size of a clone is reported for some rows only, either as once, few or many, or as a class for expanded clones.

clone size: .; D gene: TRBD1; V gene: TRBV7-7; CDR3 protein: CASSVDRGIGELFF
clone size: .; D gene: .; V gene: TRBV5-1; CDR3 protein: CASSLNGQGNIQYF
clone size: once; D gene: .; V gene: TRBV7-2; CDR3 protein: CASSLAVGGVQETQYF
clone size: few; D gene: TRBD1; V gene: TRBV19; CDR3 protein: CASSRDRDNSPLHF
clone size: .; D gene: .; V gene: TRBV10-3; CDR3 protein: CAITREGARGYTF
clone size: .; D gene: .; V gene: TRBV5-6; CDR3 protein: CASSPTSPGQIYGYTF
clone size: .; D gene: .; V gene: TRBV5-1; CDR3 protein: CASTLSNSGDSPLHF
clone size: .; D gene: .; V gene: TRBV5-1; CDR3 protein: CASSPGVTGELFF
clone size: .; D gene: .; V gene: TRBV30; CDR3 protein: CAWSVGGAGNTIYF
clone size: .; D gene: .; V gene: TRBV5-8; CDR3 protein: CASSPWVSGTEAFF
clone size: .; D gene: .; V gene: TRBV7-9; CDR3 protein: CASSPGAHSPLHF
clone size: .; D gene: .; V gene: TRBV27; CDR3 protein: CASSPLVNTGELFF
clone size: few; D gene: .; V gene: TRBV5-5; CDR3 protein: CASSLAGETIPSQSYGYTF
clone size: .; D gene: TRBD1; V gene: TRBV11-2; CDR3 protein: CASSKRDRGPPSRGYTF
clone size: .; D gene: TRBD1; V gene: TRBV2; CDR3 protein: CASKKGQGGTEAFF
clone size: once; D gene: TRBD1; V gene: TRBV18; CDR3 protein: CASSRDREWNSPLHF
clone size: .; D gene: TRBD1; V gene: TRBV10-3; CDR3 protein: CAINEMGTGASYEQYF
clone size: .; D gene: TRBD1; V gene: TRBV5-1; CDR3 protein: CASSLMGQGTNNEQFF
clone size: .; D gene: TRBD1; V gene: TRBV5-5; CDR3 protein: CASSLGTGGPQDTQYF
clone size: .; D gene: TRBD1; V gene: TRBV3-1/TRBV3-2; CDR3 protein: CASSRTSTGGLSGANVLTF
clone size: .; D gene: .; V gene: TRBV28; CDR3 protein: CASSGVRGSYGYTF
clone size: .; D gene: .; V gene: TRBV28; CDR3 protein: CASSSPYETTNEKLFF
clone size: .; D gene: .; V gene: TRBV7-9; CDR3 protein: CASRERAGKLFF
clone size: .; D gene: TRBD2; V gene: TRBV30; CDR3 protein: CAWSSRLAGGALNEQFF
clone size: .; D gene: .; V gene: TRBV30; CDR3 protein: CAWRGGRGTTEAFF
clone size: few; D gene: .; V gene: TRBV3-1/TRBV3-2; CDR3 protein: CASSQEGGGANYGYTF
clone size: .; D gene: .; V gene: TRBV3-1/TRBV3-2; CDR3 protein: CASSPPEGNTEAFF
clone size: .; D gene: TRBD1; V gene: TRBV5-8; CDR3 protein: CASSLGQGPLGNQPQHF
clone size: .; D gene: .; V gene: TRBV6-1; CDR3 protein: CASSESSRYGYTF
clone size: few; D gene: TRBD1; V gene: TRBV6-6; CDR3 protein: CASSPTDRAQPQHF
clone size: .; D gene: TRBD1; V gene: TRBV29-1; CDR3 protein: CSVVPGQGHNTEAFF
clone size: .; D gene: TRBD1; V gene: TRBV7-9; CDR3 protein: CASSGTGDTGELFF
clone size: .; D gene: .; V gene: TRBV28; CDR3 protein: CASSLGTYEQYF
clone size: .; D gene: TRBD1; V gene: TRBV3-1/TRBV3-2; CDR3 protein: CASSPNTGGKTEAFF
clone size: .; D gene: TRBD1; V gene: TRBV28; CDR3 protein: CASTPTGGHNSPLHF
clone size: .; D gene: TRBD2; V gene: TRBV3-1/TRBV3-2; CDR3 protein: CASRGGLSTDTQYF
clone size: .; D gene: .; V gene: TRBV19; CDR3 protein: CASSGTPDYYGYTF
clone size: .; D gene: .; V gene: TRBV6-5; CDR3 protein: CASILGRAGNQPQHF
clone size: once; D gene: .; V gene: TRBV21-1; CDR3 protein: CASSKVPRGQERETQYF
clone size: .; D gene: TRBD1; V gene: TRBV7-3; CDR3 protein: CASSHAGQAEAFF
clone size: .; D gene: .; V gene: TRBV20-1; CDR3 protein: CSASLGSSGNTIYF
clone size: .; D gene: .; V gene: TRBV7-2; CDR3 protein: CASSFGSSGANVLTF
clone size: .; D gene: .; V gene: TRBV2; CDR3 protein: CASRPEGAYEQYF
clone size: .; D gene: TRBD1; V gene: TRBV19; CDR3 protein: CASRRPDRTANYGYTF
clone size: .; D gene: .; V gene: TRBV7-9; CDR3 protein: CASSPSEGYTF
clone size: .; D gene: .; V gene: TRBV28; CDR3 protein: CASSRSVRGSYEQYF
clone size: .; D gene: .; V gene: TRBV21-1; CDR3 protein: CASSILADTQETQYF
clone size: .; D gene: .; V gene: TRBV10-3; CDR3 protein: CAISDRGDNTEAFF
clone size: few; D gene: .; V gene: TRBV10-1; CDR3 protein: CARKESTGELFF
clone size: .; D gene: .; V gene: TRBV6-6; CDR3 protein: CASSLSRTGELFF
clone size: .; D gene: TRBD2; V gene: TRBV7-2; CDR3 protein: CASSFSGGANEQFF
clone size: .; D gene: TRBD1; V gene: TRBV19; CDR3 protein: CASSPRDRPMYGYTF
clone size: .; D gene: .; V gene: TRBV7-9; CDR3 protein: CASSLAGGGNEQFF
clone size: .; D gene: .; V gene: TRBV7-7; CDR3 protein: CASSQRQARGEETQYF
clone size: once; D gene: TRBD1; V gene: TRBV28; CDR3 protein: CASSRGGQVGYSPLHF
clone size: .; D gene: .; V gene: TRBV5-6; CDR3 protein: CASSSLQGIYGYTF
clone size: .; D gene: .; V gene: TRBV9; CDR3 protein: CASSDLDSANTGELFF